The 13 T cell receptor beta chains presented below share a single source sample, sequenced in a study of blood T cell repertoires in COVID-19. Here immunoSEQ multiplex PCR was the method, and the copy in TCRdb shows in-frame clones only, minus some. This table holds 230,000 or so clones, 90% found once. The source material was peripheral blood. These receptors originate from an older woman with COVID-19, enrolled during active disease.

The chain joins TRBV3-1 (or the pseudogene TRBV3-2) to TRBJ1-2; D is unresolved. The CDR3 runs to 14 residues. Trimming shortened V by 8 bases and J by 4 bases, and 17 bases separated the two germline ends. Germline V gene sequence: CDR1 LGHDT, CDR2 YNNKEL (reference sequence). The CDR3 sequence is CASAPNRPTYGYTF. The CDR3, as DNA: TGTGCCAGCGCCCCGAATCGCCCTACCTATGGCTACACCTTC.

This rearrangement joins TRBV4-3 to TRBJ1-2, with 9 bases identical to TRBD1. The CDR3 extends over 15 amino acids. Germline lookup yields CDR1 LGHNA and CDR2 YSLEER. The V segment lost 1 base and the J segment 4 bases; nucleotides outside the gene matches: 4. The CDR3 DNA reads TGCGCCAGCAGCCAAGGGGGACAGGGTACCTATGGCTACACCTTC. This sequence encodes CASSQGGQGTYGYTF.

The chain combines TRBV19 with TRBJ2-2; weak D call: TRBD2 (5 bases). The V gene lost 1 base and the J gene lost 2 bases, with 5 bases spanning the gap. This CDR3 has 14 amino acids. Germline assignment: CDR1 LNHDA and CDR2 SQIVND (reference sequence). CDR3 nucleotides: TGTGCCAGTAGTATAGCGGGAAACACCGGGGAGCTGTTTTTT. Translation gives CASSIAGNTGELFF.

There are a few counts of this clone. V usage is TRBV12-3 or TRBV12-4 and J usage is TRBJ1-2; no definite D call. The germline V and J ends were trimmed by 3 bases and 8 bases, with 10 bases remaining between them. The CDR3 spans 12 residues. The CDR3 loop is CASSLEVGGYTF. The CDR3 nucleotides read TGTGCCAGCAGTTTGGAGGTGGGAGGCTACACCTTC.

CDR3 sequence (DNA): TGTGCGTCGGGACAGGGGAGCTATGGCTACACCTTC. Its protein product is CASGQGSYGYTF. The chain recombines TRBV25-1 with TRBJ1-2; 10 bases line up with TRBD1. The CDR3 loop spans 12 amino acids. Per germline, CDR1 MGHDK and CDR2 SYGVNS.

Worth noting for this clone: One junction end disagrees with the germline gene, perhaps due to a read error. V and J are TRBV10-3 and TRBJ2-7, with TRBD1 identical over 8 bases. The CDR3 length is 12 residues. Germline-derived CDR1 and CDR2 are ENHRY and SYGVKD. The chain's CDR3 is CAISDRGQGTVF. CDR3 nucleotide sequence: TGTGCCATCAGTGATCGCGGACAGGGAACTGTCTTC.

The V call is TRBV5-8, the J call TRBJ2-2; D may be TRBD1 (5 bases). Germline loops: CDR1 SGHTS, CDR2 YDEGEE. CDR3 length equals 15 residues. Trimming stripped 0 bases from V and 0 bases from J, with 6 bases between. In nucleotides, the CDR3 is TGTGCCAGCAGCTTGGGACAGACGAACACCGGGGAGCTGTTTTTT. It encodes CASSLGQTNTGELFF.

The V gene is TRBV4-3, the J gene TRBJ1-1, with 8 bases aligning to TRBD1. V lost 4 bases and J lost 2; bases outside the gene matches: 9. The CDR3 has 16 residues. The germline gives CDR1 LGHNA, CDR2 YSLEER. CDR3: CASSPTRDRQNTEAFF. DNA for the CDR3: TGCGCCAGCAGCCCAACTAGGGACAGGCAAAACACTGAAGCTTTCTTT.

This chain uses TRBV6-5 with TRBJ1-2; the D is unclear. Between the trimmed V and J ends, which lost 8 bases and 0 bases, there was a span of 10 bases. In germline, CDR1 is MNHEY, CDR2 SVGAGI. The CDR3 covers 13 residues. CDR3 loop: CASETGTNYGYTF. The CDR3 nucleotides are TGTGCCAGCGAGACCGGGACTAACTATGGCTACACCTTC.

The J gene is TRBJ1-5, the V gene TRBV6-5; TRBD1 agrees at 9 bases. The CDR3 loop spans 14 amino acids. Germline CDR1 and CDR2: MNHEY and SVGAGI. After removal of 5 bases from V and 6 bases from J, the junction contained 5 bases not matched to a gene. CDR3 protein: CASSPDRGGQPQHF. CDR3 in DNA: TGTGCCAGCAGTCCGGACAGGGGCGGTCAGCCCCAGCATTTT.

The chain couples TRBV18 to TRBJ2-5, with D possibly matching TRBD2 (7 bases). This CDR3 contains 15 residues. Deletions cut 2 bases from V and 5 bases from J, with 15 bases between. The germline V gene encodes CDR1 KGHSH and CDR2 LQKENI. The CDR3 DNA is TGTGCCAGCTCACCAGCCCGGGGGGCGCAGGAGACCCAGTACTTC. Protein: CASSPARGAQETQYF.

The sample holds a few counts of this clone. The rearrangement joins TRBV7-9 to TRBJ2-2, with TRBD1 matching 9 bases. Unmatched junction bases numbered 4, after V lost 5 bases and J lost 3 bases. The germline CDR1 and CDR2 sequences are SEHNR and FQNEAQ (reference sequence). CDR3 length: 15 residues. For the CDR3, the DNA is TGTGCCAGCAGCCTGGGACAGGGCTACACCGGGGAGCTGTTTTTT. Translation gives CASSLGQGYTGELFF. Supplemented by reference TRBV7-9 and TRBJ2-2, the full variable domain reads DTGVSQNPRHKITKRGQNVTFRCDPISEHNRLYWYRQTLGQGPEFLTYFQNEAQLEKSRLLSDRFSAERPKGSFSTLEIQRTEQGDSAMYLCASSLGQGYTGELFFGEGSRLTVL.

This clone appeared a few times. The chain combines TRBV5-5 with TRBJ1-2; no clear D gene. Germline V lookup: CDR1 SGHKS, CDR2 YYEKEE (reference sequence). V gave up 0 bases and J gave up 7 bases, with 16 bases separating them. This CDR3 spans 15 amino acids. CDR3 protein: CASSLGFAEVGGYTF. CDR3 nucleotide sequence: TGTGCCAGCAGCTTGGGATTTGCGGAAGTCGGTGGCTACACCTTC.